The 27 T cell receptor beta chains below were found in one sample sequenced in a study of T cells after yellow fever vaccination. TCRdb reanalysed the 5' RACE reads using MiXCR and keeps one entry per CDR3 protein. The table records under 500,000 distinct CDR3 sequences, roughly a sixth of them present only once. The sequencing here drew on PBMCs, taken before the yellow fever booster vaccination. The receptor source for this set is a man aged 18-30 years who received the YFV17D yellow fever vaccine.

The gene calls are TRBV24-1 and TRBJ2-3; a possible D gene is TRBD2 (5 bases). The CDR3 totals 15 residues. Germline values: CDR1 KGHDR, CDR2 SFDVKD. The ends were cut back, 4 bases at V and 1 base at J, with 11 bases in the middle. The CDR3 region is CATSEPDGGTDTQYF. CDR3 nucleotide sequence: TGTGCCACCAGTGAACCCGACGGGGGCACAGATACGCAGTATTTT.

The chain's CDR3 is CATSDGSGTASSYNEQFF. Written as DNA, the CDR3 is TGTGCCACCAGTGATGGGTCCGGGACAGCGAGCTCCTACAATGAGCAGTTCTTC. The chain uses TRBV24-1 and TRBJ2-1, with 7 bases fitting TRBD1. This CDR3 contains 18 residues. The V gene end was trimmed by 3 bases and the J gene end by 0 bases; junction bases not matched to a gene: 10. Germline lookup yields CDR1 KGHDR and CDR2 SFDVKD.

This clonotype was seen at least ten times. The chain has TRBV7-9 and TRBJ1-2; unclear D gene. CDR3 length: 13 amino acids. V was trimmed by 5 bases and J by 8 bases, leaving 15 bases between them. The germline V gene has CDR1 SEHNR and CDR2 FQNEAQ (reference sequence). Written as DNA, the CDR3 is TGTGCCAGCAGCCTGGAGGAGGGCAGGGGCTACACCTTC. Translation gives CASSLEEGRGYTF. Supplemented by reference TRBV7-9 and TRBJ1-2, the full variable domain reads DTGVSQNPRHKITKRGQNVTFRCDPISEHNRLYWYRQTLGQGPEFLTYFQNEAQLEKSRLLSDRFSAERPKGSFSTLEIQRTEQGDSAMYLCASSLEEGRGYTFGSGTRLTVV.

The table lists this clonotype with a few counts. The rearrangement uses TRBV9 and TRBJ2-3, with TRBD1 as a possible D gene (6 bases). CDR1 is SGDLS, CDR2 YYNGEE, per germline. V was pared by 4 bases and J by 1 base, with 16 bases between. This CDR3 comprises 16 residues. CDR3 sequence: CASSPQSGAGTDTQYF. The CDR3 nucleotides read TGTGCCAGCAGCCCCCAGTCAGGGGCGGGCACAGATACGCAGTATTTT.

CDR3 loop: CASSIGEGQPQHF. CDR3 coding DNA: TGTGCCAGCAGTATTGGGGAGGGGCAGCCCCAGCATTTT. V gene TRBV12-3 or TRBV12-4 combines with J gene TRBJ1-5, with D tentatively TRBD1 (5 bases). The CDR3 consists of 13 residues. V lost 5 bases and J lost 7, with 12 bases in between.

This clonotype was detected a few times. The chain joins TRBV4-3 to TRBJ2-1, with D hard to call. V was trimmed by 6 bases and J by 3 bases, leaving 21 bases between them. Germline-derived CDR1 and CDR2 are LGHNA and YSLEER. The CDR3 runs 17 residues. CDR3 nucleotide sequence: TGCGCCAGCAGGGAGTTTTGGTTGGGCGAAAACTACAATGAGCAGTTCTTC. Its protein is CASREFWLGENYNEQFF.

In its sample, this clonotype was seen a few times. CDR3 in amino acids: CASSQERGPAGNTIYF. The CDR3, as DNA: TGCGCCAGCAGCCAAGAGCGCGGGCCTGCTGGAAACACCATATATTTT. This chain uses TRBV4-3 with TRBJ1-3; D remains unclear. Germline assignment: CDR1 LGHNA and CDR2 YSLEER. Trimming left V 0 bases short and J 2 bases short, with 11 bases between. The CDR3 spans 16 residues.

This clonotype was observed a few times. The rearrangement uses TRBV30 and TRBJ1-6, with TRBD1 as a possible D gene (5 bases). The CDR3 is 14 amino acids. CDR1 GTSNPN and CDR2 SVGIG come from the germline V gene (reference sequence). Trimming removed 1 base at V and 11 bases at J, with 15 bases between. DNA for the CDR3: TGTGCCTGGAGTGGGACGGGGCTTAGGGCACCCCTCCACTTT. Translation: CAWSGTGLRAPLHF.

This chain joins TRBV12-3 or TRBV12-4 and TRBJ2-7; 14 bases line up with TRBD2. The junction had 6 bases not matched to a gene; V was cut back by 6 bases and J by 2 bases. The CDR3 sequence is 16 residues long. The CDR3 reads CASSPRLAGGPYEQYF. In DNA, the CDR3 is TGTGCCAGCAGCCCCCGACTAGCGGGGGGGCCCTACGAGCAGTACTTC.

The chain has TRBV7-2 and TRBJ2-2; 8 bases are shared with TRBD1. CDR1 and CDR2 (germline): SGHTA, FQGNSA. The CDR3 runs to 15 residues. Trimming at V came to 3 bases and at J to 5 bases, leaving 5 bases not matched to a gene. CDR3 protein: CASSLQGAATGELFF. The CDR3 region has the DNA TGTGCCAGCAGCTTGCAGGGGGCGGCGACCGGGGAGCTGTTTTTT.

The sample holds a few counts of this clonotype. The chain carries TRBV4-1 and TRBJ1-1; possible D gene TRBD1, 5 bases. The germline V and J ends were trimmed by 6 bases and 1 base, with 9 bases remaining between them. There are 13 residues in the CDR3. Germline lookup yields CDR1 MGHRA and CDR2 YSYEKL. In DNA form, the CDR3 reads TGCGCCAGCAGTCGAGGGGAGAACACTGAAGCTTTCTTT. Protein product: CASSRGENTEAFF.

The J gene is TRBJ2-5, the V gene TRBV5-1, with a weak D call TRBD2 (5 bases). The CDR3 has 15 residues. Germline CDR1 reads SGHRS; CDR2 reads YFSETQ. Trimming left V 0 bases short and J 2 bases short, with 11 bases between. Here the CDR3 reads CASSLVGLQQETQYF. Written as DNA, the CDR3 is TGCGCCAGCAGCTTGGTAGGACTGCAACAAGAGACCCAGTACTTC.

This clonotype was observed a few times. The CDR3 spells CASGTGYSGNTIYF. CDR3 nucleotides: TGTGCCAGCGGAACAGGTTACTCTGGAAACACCATATATTTT. This chain joins TRBV12-3 or TRBV12-4 and TRBJ1-3, with a tentative D call TRBD1 (5 bases). V lost 8 bases and J 0 bases, leaving 11 bases between the germline ends. The CDR3 consists of 14 residues.

V is TRBV20-1 and J is TRBJ1-4; D perhaps matches TRBD1 (5 bases). The CDR3 contains 13 residues. Germline V gives CDR1 DFQATT, CDR2 SNEGSKA (reference sequence). V gave up 3 bases and J gave up 10 bases, with 15 bases separating them. The CDR3: CSASGHSGGKLFF. CDR3 in DNA: TGCAGTGCTAGTGGACATTCGGGGGGAAAACTGTTTTTT.

The chain has TRBV7-2 and TRBJ2-4; D call uncertain. V lost 5 bases and J 8 bases, leaving 7 bases between the germline ends. The CDR3 consists of 11 residues. CDR1 is SGHTA and CDR2 is FQGNSA in the germline V gene. DNA of the CDR3: TGTGCCAGCAGCCCAGACTACATTCAGTACTTC. This translates into CASSPDYIQYF. The entire variable domain, with the rest obtained from reference TRBV7-2 and TRBJ2-4, is as follows: GAGVSQSPSNKVTEKGKDVELRCDPISGHTALYWYRQSLGQGLEFLIYFQGNSAPDKSGLPSDRFSAERTGGSVSTLTIQRTQQEDSAVYLCASSPDYIQYFGAGTRLSVL.

The CDR3 sequence: CASIGLAGPYNEQFF. The CDR3 DNA sequence: TGTGCCAGCATCGGACTAGCGGGCCCCTACAATGAGCAGTTCTTC. The chain is built from TRBV6-5 and TRBJ2-1; 11 positions agree with TRBD2. Looked up from germline, CDR1 is MNHEY and CDR2 is SVGAGI. The CDR3 contains 15 residues. V gave up 7 bases and J gave up 2 bases; unmatched junction bases: 4.

The chain carries TRBV5-1 and TRBJ2-3; no definite D call. Looked up from germline, CDR1 is SGHRS and CDR2 is YFSETQ. The CDR3 is 15 residues long. Deletions cut 0 bases from V and 4 bases from J, with 12 bases between. This CDR3 is CASSLEGRSSDTQYF. The CDR3 DNA follows: TGCGCCAGCAGCTTGGAGGGCAGAAGCTCAGATACGCAGTATTTT.

This rearrangement joins TRBV7-9 to TRBJ1-1; D call uncertain. V was clipped by 8 bases and J by 2 bases, with 15 bases between them. Germline V gene sequence: CDR1 SEHNR, CDR2 FQNEAQ (reference sequence). This CDR3 comprises 14 residues. The CDR3 loop is CASGSGFVNTEAFF. Here the CDR3 DNA reads TGTGCCAGCGGTTCGGGGTTCGTCAACACTGAAGCTTTCTTT.

The CDR3, as DNA: TGTGCCAGCAGCTGGGGACAGGGGGCGCCGGACACCGGGGAGCTGTTTTTT. This sequence encodes CASSWGQGAPDTGELFF. The chain joins TRBV5-5 to TRBJ2-2; 12 nucleotides line up with TRBD1. V shed 3 bases and J 3 bases; nucleotides not matched to a gene: 6. The CDR3 length is 17 residues. From germline, CDR1 is SGHKS and CDR2 YYEKEE (reference sequence).

The chain is built from TRBV6-5 and TRBJ2-5, with D unresolved. V was cut by 0 bases and J by 5 bases, with 10 bases left in between. The CDR3 covers 14 residues. Germline V CDR1 and CDR2: MNHEY, SVGAGI. In DNA form, the CDR3 reads TGTGCCAGCAGTTACTCGATTCTGGGGGAGACCCAGTACTTC. It is translated as CASSYSILGETQYF.

In regard to this clonotype: Given a much more abundant clone one base away, this may be a read error. CDR3 sequence: CASKRRDVFNSPLHF. The CDR3 bases are TGTGCCAGCAAACGCAGGGATGTGTTTAATTCACCCCTCCACTTT. The chain employs TRBV12-3 or TRBV12-4 and TRBJ1-6; a weak D match, TRBD1 (5 bases). The CDR3 has 15 amino acids. V lost 7 bases to trimming and J lost 6 bases, with 16 bases between them.

The V gene is TRBV20-1, the J gene TRBJ2-3, with 8 bases aligning to TRBD2. J was trimmed by 5 bases and V by 6 bases; bases with no gene match: 10. The CDR3 sequence is 14 residues long. The germline CDR1 and CDR2 sequences are DFQATT and SNEGSKA (reference sequence). The chain's CDR3 is CSARRGGSGDTQYF. The CDR3 coding sequence is TGCAGTGCCCGTCGGGGGGGGTCGGGAGATACGCAGTATTTT.

V gene TRBV24-1 combines with J gene TRBJ2-5; D gene uncertain. Trimming took 5 bases from V and 1 from J, leaving 7 bases between them. Germline V gene lookup returns CDR1 KGHDR and CDR2 SFDVKD. This CDR3 is built from 13 residues. CDR3 DNA sequence: TGTGCCACCAGTGGCGGCCGCCAAGAGACCCAGTACTTC. Translation: CATSGGRQETQYF.

A few counts support this clonotype. The chain links TRBV29-1 to TRBJ2-7; TRBD2 might be the D (5 bases). Trimming took 3 bases from V and 2 from J, leaving 5 bases between them. Per the germline V gene, CDR1 is SQVTM and CDR2 is ANQGSEA. The CDR3 contains 11 residues. CDR3 sequence reads: CSVERAYEQYF. The CDR3 nucleotides are TGCAGCGTTGAGAGGGCCTACGAGCAGTACTTC.

Only a few counts were recorded for this clonotype. The chain couples TRBV12-3 or TRBV12-4 to TRBJ2-1, with 12 nucleotides matching TRBD2. The length of the CDR3 is 15 residues. The trim removed 4 bases at V and 6 bases at J, leaving 4 bases unmatched. Here the CDR3 DNA reads TGTGCCAGCAGTTCTGGGACTAGCGGGCCCAATGAGCAGTTCTTC. Its protein product is CASSSGTSGPNEQFF.

The table lists this clonotype with a few counts. The chain uses TRBV4-1 and TRBJ1-3, with 8 bases matching TRBD1. J gave up 0 bases and V 1 base, and 11 bases lay outside the gene matches. The CDR3 is 19 amino acids. Germline loops: CDR1 MGHRA, CDR2 YSYEKL. CDR3 DNA: TGCGCCAGCAGCCAAGGAAACCTGGGACAGGAGAGCTCTGGAAACACCATATATTTT. Protein sequence: CASSQGNLGQESSGNTIYF.

CDR3 in DNA: TGCGCCAGCAGCTTGCAACAGGGGGGGATAGAGACCCAGTACTTC. Encoded protein: CASSLQQGGIETQYF. This chain joins TRBV5-1 and TRBJ2-5; a possible D gene is TRBD1 (8 bases). Between the trimmed V and J ends, which lost 1 base and 4 bases, there was a span of 14 bases. Germline V gene sequence: CDR1 SGHRS, CDR2 YFSETQ. The CDR3 consists of 15 residues.